This T cell receptor beta chain is drawn from a study of control samples from healthy donors and cancer patients. Sequencing was performed with immunoSEQ multiplex PCR; in TCRdb, only in-frame clones are kept and a portion is missing. The profile shows 90,000 or so clones, less than 90% of them singletons. Germline values: CDR1 LGHDT, CDR2 YNNKEL (reference sequence). The CDR3 totals 13 residues. Trimming took 0 bases from V and 5 from J, leaving 7 bases between them. Sample: PBMCs. The receptor was isolated from a woman in her forties or fifties with colorectal cancer. The chain joins TRBV3-1 (or the pseudogene TRBV3-2) to TRBJ1-2, with no clear D. The chain's CDR3 is CASSQDWRYGYTF. The CDR3, as DNA: TGTGCCAGCAGCCAAGATTGGCGGTATGGCTACACCTTC.